A selection of T cell receptor beta chains follows, all from one sample in a study of blood T cells in healthy people across ages. TCRdb recomputed calls from the 5' RACE reads with MiXCR, one row per CDR3 protein. This table has some 1.5 million distinct CDR3 sequences, roughly 27% appearing once. Source material: blood. These receptor sequences come from a woman in her twenties or thirties in good health. The CDR3 runs from the conserved cysteine through the conserved F or W. Rows may omit the clone size; those that give it use once, few, many or a size class.

clone_size j_call cdr3_length v_call cdr3_aa
few TRBJ2-7 14 TRBV11-2 CASSQPGQGAEQYF
. TRBJ1-5 16 TRBV28 CASRPTGGRSVGAQHF
once TRBJ2-1 12 TRBV18 CASSPSGWAQFF
. TRBJ1-3 12 TRBV30 CACSAGGNTTYF
few TRBJ2-1 14 TRBV12-3/TRBV12-4 CASSPRGGEWEQFF
. TRBJ2-3 14 TRBV20-1 CSAWLAGVTDTQYF
. TRBJ2-2 15 TRBV24-1 CATSDMTVNTGELFF
many TRBJ2-1 14 TRBV7-6 CASSLGGTVNEQFF
many TRBJ2-7 15 TRBV7-3 CASSRPDQTPTEQYF
few TRBJ2-3 16 TRBV7-2 CASSLAKIASTDTQYF
few TRBJ2-5 15 TRBV10-3 CAISAAGPKEETQYF
many TRBJ2-1 15 TRBV7-8 CASSQPEVRFNEQFF
few TRBJ2-1 14 TRBV4-2 CASSQDTKYNEQFF
few TRBJ2-1 15 TRBV12-3/TRBV12-4 CASSTLAGRVGKQFF
few TRBJ2-5 15 TRBV7-2 CASSLDGSGQETQYF
few TRBJ1-4 13 TRBV20-1 CSATILQNEKLFF
. TRBJ2-7 16 TRBV5-1 CASSLDTRGRSNEQYF
. TRBJ2-7 15 TRBV30 CAWTRGTARGDEQYF
few TRBJ1-4 14 TRBV4-1 CASITGVVGEKLFF
many TRBJ2-1 16 TRBV28 CASSFLAGGSYNEQFF
many TRBJ2-1 17 TRBV20-1 CSARGVTSGKGHNEQFF
. TRBJ2-3 15 TRBV30 CAWSVRATSTDTQYF
many TRBJ2-5 14 TRBV7-8 CASSLRLAMETQYF